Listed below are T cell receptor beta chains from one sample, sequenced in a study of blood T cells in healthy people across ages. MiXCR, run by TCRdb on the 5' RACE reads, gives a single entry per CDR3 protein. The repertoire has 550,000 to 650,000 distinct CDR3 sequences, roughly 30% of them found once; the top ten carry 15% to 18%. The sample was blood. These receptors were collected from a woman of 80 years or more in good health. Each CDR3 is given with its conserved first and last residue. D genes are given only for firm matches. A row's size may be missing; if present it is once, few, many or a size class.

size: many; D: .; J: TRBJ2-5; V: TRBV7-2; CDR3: CASSPSARPGQETQYF; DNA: TGTGCCAGCAGCCCCTCCGCTCGACCGGGACAAGAGACCCAGTACTTC
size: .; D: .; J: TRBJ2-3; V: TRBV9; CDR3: CASSVAPVKQHRDTQYF; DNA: TGTGCCAGCAGCGTCGCTCCAGTAAAACAGCACCGGGATACGCAGTATTTT
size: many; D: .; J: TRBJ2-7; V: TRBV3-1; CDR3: CASSQGLIKQYF; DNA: TGTGCCAGCAGCCAAGGACTGATAAAGCAGTACTTC
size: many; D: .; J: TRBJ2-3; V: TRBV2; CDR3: CASSRGSSTDTQYF; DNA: TGTGCCAGCAGTCGGGGCAGCAGCACAGATACGCAGTATTTT
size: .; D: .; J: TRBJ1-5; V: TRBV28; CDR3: CASSLYGGQIGQPQHF; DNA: TGTGCCAGCAGTTTATATGGAGGGCAGATCGGTCAGCCCCAGCATTTT
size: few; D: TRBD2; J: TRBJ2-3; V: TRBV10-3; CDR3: CAINPIGLAGNHDTADTQYF; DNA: TGTGCCATCAATCCAATTGGACTAGCGGGGAATCATGATACCGCAGATACGCAGTATTTT
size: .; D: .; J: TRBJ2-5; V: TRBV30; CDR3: CAWSVPSFQETHYF; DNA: TGTGCCTGGAGTGTACCGAGTTTCCAAGAGACCCACTACTTC
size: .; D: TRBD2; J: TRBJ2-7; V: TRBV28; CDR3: CASSRRLAGLEQYF; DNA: TGTGCCAGCAGCCGCCGACTAGCGGGTTTAGAGCAGTACTTC
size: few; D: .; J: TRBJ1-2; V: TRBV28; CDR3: CATAGKYGYTF; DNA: TGTGCCACCGCCGGAAAGTATGGCTACACCTTC
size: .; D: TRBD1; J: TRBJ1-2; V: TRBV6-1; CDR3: CASSSDPTGRDRRNYGYTF; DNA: TGTGCCAGCAGCTCAGACCCGACAGGGAGGGATCGTAGGAACTATGGCTACACCTTC
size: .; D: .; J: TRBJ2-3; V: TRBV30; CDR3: CAWNSGSDTQYF; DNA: TGTGCCTGGAATAGCGGCTCAGATACGCAGTATTTT
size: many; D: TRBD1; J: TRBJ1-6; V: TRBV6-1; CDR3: CASSPTGRNSPLHF; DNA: TGTGCCAGCAGTCCGACAGGGCGGAATTCACCCCTCCACTTT
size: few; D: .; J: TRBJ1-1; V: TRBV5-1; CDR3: CAGSSAGASNTEAFF; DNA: TGCGCCGGCAGCTCGGCCGGGGCTTCGAACACTGAAGCTTTCTTT
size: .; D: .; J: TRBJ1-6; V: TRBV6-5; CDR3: CASSSRSYNSPLHF; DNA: TGTGCCAGCAGTTCTCGCTCCTATAATTCACCCCTCCACTTT
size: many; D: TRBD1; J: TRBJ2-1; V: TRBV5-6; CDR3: CASSSGTGDDYEQFF; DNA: TGTGCCAGCAGCTCCGGGACAGGGGATGACTATGAGCAGTTCTTC
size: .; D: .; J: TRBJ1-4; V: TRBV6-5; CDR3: CASNNQGTTNEKLFF; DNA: TGTGCCAGCAACAACCAGGGGACAACTAATGAAAAACTGTTTTTT
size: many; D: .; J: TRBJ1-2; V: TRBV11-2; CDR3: CASSLAASDSYTF; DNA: TGTGCCAGCAGCTTAGCGGCGTCAGATAGCTACACCTTC
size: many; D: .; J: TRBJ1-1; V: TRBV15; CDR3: CATSRPTGPNTEAFF; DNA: TGTGCCACCAGCAGACCCACGGGGCCGAACACTGAAGCTTTCTTT
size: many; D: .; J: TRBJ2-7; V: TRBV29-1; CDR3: CSVESTKGGSSYEQYF; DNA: TGCAGCGTTGAAAGTACTAAAGGCGGCAGCTCCTACGAGCAGTACTTC
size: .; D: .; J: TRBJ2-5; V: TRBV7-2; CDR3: CASSLRSRETQYF; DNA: TGTGCCAGCAGCTTAAGGAGTAGGGAGACCCAGTACTTC
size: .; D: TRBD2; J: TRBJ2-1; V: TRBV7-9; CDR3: CASSFTGLAANEQFF; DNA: TGTGCCAGCAGCTTCACAGGACTAGCGGCCAATGAGCAGTTCTTC
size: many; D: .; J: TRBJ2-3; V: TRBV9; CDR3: CASSVAQSSTDTQYF; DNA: TGTGCCAGCAGCGTCGCACAGAGTAGCACAGATACGCAGTATTTT
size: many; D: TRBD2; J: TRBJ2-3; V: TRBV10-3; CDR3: CAISPTSGGGTDTQYF; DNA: TGTGCCATCAGTCCGACTAGCGGGGGGGGCACAGATACGCAGTATTTT
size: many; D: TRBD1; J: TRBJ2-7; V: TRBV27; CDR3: CASSLSDRGGEQYF; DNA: TGTGCCAGCAGTTTATCCGACAGGGGCGGGGAGCAGTACTTC